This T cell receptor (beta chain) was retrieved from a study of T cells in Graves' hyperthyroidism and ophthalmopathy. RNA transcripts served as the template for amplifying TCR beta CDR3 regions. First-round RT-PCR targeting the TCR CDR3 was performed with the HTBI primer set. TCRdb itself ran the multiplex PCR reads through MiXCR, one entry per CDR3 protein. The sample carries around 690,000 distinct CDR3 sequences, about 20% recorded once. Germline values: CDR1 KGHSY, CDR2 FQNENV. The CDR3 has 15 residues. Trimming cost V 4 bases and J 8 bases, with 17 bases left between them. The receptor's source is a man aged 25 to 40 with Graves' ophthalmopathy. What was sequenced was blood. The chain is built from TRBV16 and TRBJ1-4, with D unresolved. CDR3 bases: TGTGCCAGCAGCCCCTGGACGTCTCGGGCCGAAAAACTGTTTTTT. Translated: CASSPWTSRAEKLFF.